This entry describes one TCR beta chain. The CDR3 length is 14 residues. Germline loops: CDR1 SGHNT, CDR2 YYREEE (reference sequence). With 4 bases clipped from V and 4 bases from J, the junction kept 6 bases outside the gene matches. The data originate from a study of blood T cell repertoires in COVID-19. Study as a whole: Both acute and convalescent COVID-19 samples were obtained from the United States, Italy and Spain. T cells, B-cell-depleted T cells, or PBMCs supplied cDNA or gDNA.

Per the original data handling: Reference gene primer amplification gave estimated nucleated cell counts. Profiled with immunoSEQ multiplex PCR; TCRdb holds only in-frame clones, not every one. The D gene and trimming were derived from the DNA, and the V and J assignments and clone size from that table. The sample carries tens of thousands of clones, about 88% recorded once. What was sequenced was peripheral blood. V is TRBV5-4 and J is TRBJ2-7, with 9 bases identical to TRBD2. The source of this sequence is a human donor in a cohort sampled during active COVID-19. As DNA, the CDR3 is TGTGCCAGCAGCGCAGAAGCGGGGGGATACGAGCAGTACTTC. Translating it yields CASSAEAGGYEQYF.